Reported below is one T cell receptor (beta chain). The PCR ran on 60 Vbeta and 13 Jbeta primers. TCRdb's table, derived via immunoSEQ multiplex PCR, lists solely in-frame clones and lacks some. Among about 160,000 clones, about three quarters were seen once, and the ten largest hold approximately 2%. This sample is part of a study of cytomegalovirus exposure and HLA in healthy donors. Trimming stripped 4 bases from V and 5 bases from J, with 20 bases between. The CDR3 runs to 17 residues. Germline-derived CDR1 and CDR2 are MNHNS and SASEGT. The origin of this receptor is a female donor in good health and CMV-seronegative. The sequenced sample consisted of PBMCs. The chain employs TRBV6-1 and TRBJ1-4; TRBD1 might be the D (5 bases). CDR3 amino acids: CASSARGALVINEKLFF. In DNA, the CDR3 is TGTGCCAGCAGTGCCCGCGGGGCGTTGGTGATCAATGAAAAACTGTTTTTT.